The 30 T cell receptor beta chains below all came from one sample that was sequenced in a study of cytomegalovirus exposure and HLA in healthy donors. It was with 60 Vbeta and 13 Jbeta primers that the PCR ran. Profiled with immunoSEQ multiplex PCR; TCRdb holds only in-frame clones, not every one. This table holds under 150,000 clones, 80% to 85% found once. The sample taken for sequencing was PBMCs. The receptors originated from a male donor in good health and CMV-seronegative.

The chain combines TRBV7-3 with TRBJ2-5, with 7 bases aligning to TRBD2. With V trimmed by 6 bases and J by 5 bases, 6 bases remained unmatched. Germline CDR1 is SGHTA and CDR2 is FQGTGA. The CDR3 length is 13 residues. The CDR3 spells CASSEIGGETQYF. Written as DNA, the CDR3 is TGTGCCAGCAGTGAGATCGGGGGGGAGACCCAGTACTTC.

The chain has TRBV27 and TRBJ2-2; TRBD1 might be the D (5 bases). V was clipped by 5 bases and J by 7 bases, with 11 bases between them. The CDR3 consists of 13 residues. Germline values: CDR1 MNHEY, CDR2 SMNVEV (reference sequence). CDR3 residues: CASSVRDGGELFF. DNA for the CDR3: TGTGCCAGCAGTGTCAGGGATGGCGGGGAGCTGTTTTTT.

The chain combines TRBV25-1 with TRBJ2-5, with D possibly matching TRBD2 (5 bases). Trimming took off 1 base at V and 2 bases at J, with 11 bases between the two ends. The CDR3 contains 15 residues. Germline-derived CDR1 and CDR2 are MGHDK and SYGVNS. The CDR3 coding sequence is TGTGCCAGCAGTGAATTGGAGGTGGCACAAGAGACCCAGTACTTC. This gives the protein CASSELEVAQETQYF. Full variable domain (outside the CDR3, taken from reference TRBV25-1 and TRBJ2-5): EADIYQTPRYLVIGTGKKITLECSQTMGHDKMYWYQQDPGMELHLIHYSYGVNSTEKGDLSSESTVSRIRTEHFPLTLESARPSHTSQYLCASSELEVAQETQYFGPGTRLLVL.

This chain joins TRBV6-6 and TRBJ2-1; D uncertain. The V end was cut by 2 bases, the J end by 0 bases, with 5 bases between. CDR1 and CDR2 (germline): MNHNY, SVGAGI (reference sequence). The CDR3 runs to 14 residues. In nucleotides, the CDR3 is TGTGCCAGCAGTTACCAGGTCTCCTACAATGAGCAGTTCTTC. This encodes CASSYQVSYNEQFF.

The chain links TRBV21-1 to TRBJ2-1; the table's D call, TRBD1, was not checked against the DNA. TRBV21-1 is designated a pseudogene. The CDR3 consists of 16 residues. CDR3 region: CASSKAPGQGENEQFF. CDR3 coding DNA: TGTGCCAGCAGCAAAGCCCCGGGACAGGGGGAGAATGAGCAGTTCTTC.

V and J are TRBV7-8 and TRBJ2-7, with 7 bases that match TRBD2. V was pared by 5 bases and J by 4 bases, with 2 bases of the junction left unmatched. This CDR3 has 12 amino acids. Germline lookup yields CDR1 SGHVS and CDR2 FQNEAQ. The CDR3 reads CASSGRGYEQYF. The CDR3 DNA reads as TGTGCCAGCAGCGGGAGGGGTTACGAGCAGTACTTC.

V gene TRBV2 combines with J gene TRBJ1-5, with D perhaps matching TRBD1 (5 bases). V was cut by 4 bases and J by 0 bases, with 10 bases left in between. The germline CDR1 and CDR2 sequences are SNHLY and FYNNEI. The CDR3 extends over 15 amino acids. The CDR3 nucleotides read TGTGCCAGCAGTGTACAGGTACTTAGCAATCAGCCCCAGCATTTT. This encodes CASSVQVLSNQPQHF.

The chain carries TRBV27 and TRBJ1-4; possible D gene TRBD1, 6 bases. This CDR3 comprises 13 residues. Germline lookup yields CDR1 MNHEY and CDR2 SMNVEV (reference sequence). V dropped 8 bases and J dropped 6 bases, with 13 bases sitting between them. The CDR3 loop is CASGLHRDEKLFF. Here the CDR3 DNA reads TGTGCCAGCGGCCTCCACAGGGATGAAAAACTGTTTTTT.

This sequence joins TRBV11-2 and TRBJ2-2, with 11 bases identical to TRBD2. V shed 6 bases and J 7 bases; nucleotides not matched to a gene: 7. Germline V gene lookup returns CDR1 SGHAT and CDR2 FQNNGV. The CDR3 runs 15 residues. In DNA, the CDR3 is TGTGCCAGCAGGGTACCGGGACTAGCGGTCGGGGAGCTGTTTTTT. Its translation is CASRVPGLAVGELFF.

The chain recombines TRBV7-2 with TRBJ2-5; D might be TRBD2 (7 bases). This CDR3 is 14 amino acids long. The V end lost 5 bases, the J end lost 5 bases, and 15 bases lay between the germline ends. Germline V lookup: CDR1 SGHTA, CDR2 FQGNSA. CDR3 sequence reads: CASSPMGGAETQYF. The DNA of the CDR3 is TGTGCCAGCAGCCCTATGGGGGGGGCGGAGACCCAGTACTTC.

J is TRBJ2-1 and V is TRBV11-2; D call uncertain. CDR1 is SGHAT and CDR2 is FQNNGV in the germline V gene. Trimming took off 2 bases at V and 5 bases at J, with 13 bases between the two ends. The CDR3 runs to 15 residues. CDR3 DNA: TGTGCCAGCAGCTTATCCTCACTCATAGACAATGAGCAGTTCTTC. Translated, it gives CASSLSSLIDNEQFF. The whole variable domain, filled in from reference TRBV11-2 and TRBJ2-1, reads EAGVAQSPRYKIIEKRQSVAFWCNPISGHATLYWYQQILGQGPKLLIQFQNNGVVDDSQLPKDRFSAERLKGVDSTLKIQPAKLEDSAVYLCASSLSSLIDNEQFFGPGTRLTVL.

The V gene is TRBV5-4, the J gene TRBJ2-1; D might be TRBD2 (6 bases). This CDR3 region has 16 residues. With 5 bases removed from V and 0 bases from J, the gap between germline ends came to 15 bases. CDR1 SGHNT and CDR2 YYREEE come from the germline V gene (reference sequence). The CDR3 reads CASSNFGGLSYNEQFF. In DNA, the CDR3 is TGTGCCAGCAGTAACTTCGGAGGGCTCTCCTACAATGAGCAGTTCTTC.

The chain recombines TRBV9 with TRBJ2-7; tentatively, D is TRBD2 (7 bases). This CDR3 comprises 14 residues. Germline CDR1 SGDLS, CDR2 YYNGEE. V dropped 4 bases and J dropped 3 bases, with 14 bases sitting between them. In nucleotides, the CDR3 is TGTGCCAGCAGCCTCGAGGGGGAGGGCTACGAGCAGTACTTC. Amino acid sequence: CASSLEGEGYEQYF.

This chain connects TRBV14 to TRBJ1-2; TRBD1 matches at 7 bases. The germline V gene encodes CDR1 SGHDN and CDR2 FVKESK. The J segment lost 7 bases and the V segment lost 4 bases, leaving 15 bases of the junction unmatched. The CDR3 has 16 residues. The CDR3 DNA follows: TGTGCCAGCAGCCTAGAGGGGTGGAAGGGGGCTGGTGGCTACACCTTC. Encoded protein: CASSLEGWKGAGGYTF.

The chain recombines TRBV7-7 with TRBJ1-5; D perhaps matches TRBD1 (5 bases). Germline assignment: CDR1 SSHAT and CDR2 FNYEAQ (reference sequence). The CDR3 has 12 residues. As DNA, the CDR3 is TGTCGGCAGGGAAGACGCAATCAGCCCCAGCATTTT. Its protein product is CRQGRRNQPQHF. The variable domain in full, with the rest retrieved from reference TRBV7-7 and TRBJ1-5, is GAGVSQSPRYKVTKRGQDVTLRCDPISSHATLYWYQQALGQGPEFLTYFNYEAQPDKSGLPSDRFSAERPEGSISTLTIQRTEQRDSAMYRCRQGRRNQPQHFGDGTRLSIL.

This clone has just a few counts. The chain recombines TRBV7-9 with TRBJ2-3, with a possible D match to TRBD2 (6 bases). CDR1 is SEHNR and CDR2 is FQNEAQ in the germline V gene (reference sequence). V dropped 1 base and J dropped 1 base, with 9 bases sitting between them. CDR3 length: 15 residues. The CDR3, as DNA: TGTGCCAGCAGCTTAGGAGGAGGGGGCACAGATACGCAGTATTTT. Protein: CASSLGGGGTDTQYF. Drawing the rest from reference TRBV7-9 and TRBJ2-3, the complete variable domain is DTGVSQNPRHKITKRGQNVTFRCDPISEHNRLYWYRQTLGQGPEFLTYFQNEAQLEKSRLLSDRFSAERPKGSFSTLEIQRTEQGDSAMYLCASSLGGGGTDTQYFGPGTRLTVL.

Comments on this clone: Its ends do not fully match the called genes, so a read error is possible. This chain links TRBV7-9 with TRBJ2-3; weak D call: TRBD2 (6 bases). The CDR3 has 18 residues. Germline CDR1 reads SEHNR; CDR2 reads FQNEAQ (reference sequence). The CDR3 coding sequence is TGTTCCAGCAGCTCCCCCGGAGGTCTAGCGACAAGCACAGATACGCAGTATTTT. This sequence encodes CSSSSPGGLATSTDTQYF.

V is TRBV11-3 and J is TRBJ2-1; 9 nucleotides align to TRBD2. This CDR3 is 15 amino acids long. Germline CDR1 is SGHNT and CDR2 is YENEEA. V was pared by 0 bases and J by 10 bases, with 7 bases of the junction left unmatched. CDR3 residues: CASSLEGGGAHEQFF. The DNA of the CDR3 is TGTGCCAGCAGCTTAGAAGGCGGGGGGGCGCACGAGCAGTTCTTC.

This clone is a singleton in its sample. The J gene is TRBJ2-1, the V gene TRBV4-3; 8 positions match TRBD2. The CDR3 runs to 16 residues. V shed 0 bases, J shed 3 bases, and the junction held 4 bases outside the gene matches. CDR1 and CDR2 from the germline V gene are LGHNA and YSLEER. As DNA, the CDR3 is TGCGCCAGCAGCCAAGAAGAGCGGGGGCGCTACAATGAGCAGTTCTTC. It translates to CASSQEERGRYNEQFF.

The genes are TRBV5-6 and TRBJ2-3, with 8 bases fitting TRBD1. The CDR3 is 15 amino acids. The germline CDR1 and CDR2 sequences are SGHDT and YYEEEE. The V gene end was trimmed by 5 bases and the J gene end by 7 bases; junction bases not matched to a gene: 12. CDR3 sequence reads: CASRRQGWIPYTQYF. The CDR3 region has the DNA TGTGCCAGCAGGCGACAGGGGTGGATCCCTTATACGCAGTATTTT.

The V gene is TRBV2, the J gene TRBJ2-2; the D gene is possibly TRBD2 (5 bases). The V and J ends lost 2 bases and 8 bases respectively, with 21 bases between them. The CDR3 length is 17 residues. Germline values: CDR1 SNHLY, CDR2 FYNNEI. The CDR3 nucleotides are TGTGCCAGCAGTGAACTTCGAGAGGGCACCTCGCGAGGGGAGCTGTTTTTT. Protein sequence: CASSELREGTSRGELFF.

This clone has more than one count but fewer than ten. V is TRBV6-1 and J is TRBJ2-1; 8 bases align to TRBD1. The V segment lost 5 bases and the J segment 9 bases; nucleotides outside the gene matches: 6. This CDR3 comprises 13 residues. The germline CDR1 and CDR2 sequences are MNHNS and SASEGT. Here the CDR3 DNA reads TGTGCCAGCAGTTCAACAGGGGGTACTGAGCAGTTCTTC. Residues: CASSSTGGTEQFF.

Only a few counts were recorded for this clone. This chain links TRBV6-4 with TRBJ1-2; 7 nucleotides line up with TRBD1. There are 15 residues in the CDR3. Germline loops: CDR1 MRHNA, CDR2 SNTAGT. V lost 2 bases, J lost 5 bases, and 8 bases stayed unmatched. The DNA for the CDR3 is TGTGCCAGCAGTGACACAAGAACAGGGGTGTATGGCTACACCTTC. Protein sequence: CASSDTRTGVYGYTF.

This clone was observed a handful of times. The CDR3 sequence is CASSPDRGASYEQYF. CDR3 sequence (DNA): TGTGCCAGCAGCCCGGACAGGGGTGCCTCCTACGAGCAGTACTTC. The chain couples TRBV5-4 to TRBJ2-7; 9 nucleotides match TRBD1. In germline, CDR1 is SGHNT, CDR2 YYREEE (reference sequence). V lost 4 bases to trimming and J lost 0 bases; unmatched junction nucleotides: 5. The CDR3 has 15 amino acids. The full variable domain, rest sourced from reference TRBV5-4 and TRBJ2-7, is ETGVTQSPTHLIKTRGQQVTLRCSSQSGHNTVSWYQQALGQGPQFIFQYYREEENGRGNFPPRFSGLQFPNYSSELNVNALELDDSALYLCASSPDRGASYEQYFGPGTRLTVT.

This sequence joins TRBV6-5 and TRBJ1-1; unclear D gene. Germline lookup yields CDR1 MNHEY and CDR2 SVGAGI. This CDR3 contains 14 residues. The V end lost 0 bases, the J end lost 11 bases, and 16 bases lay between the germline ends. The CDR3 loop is CASSYSFSDVGAFF. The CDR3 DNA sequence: TGTGCCAGCAGTTACTCTTTTTCGGATGTCGGGGCTTTCTTT.

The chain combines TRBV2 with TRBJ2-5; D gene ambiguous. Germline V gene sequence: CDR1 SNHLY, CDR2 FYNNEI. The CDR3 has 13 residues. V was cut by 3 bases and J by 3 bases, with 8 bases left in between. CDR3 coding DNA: TGTGCCAGCAGTGAGCGACTCAAAGAGACCCAGTACTTC. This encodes CASSERLKETQYF.

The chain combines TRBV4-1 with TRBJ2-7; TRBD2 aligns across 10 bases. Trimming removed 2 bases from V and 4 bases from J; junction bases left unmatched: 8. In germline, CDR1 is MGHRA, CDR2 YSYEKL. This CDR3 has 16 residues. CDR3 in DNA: TGCGCCAGCAGCCAATGGAGCGGGAGGGCCGGTTACGAGCAGTACTTC. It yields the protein CASSQWSGRAGYEQYF.

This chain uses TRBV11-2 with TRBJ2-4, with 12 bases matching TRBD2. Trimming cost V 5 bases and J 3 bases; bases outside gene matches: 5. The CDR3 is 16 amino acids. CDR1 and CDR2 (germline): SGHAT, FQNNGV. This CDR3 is CASSLTSGSGKNIQYF. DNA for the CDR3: TGTGCCAGCAGCCTGACTAGCGGGAGCGGCAAAAACATTCAGTACTTC.

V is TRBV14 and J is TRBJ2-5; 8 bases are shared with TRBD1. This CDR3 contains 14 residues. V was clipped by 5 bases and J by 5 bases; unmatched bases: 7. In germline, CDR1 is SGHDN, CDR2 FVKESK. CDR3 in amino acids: CASSAQGVQETQYF. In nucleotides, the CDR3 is TGTGCCAGCAGCGCACAGGGGGTCCAGGAGACCCAGTACTTC. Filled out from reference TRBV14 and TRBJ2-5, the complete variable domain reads EAGVTQFPSHSVIEKGQTVTLRCDPISGHDNLYWYRRVMGKEIKFLLHFVKESKQDESGMPNNRFLAERTGGTYSTLKVQPAELEDSGVYFCASSAQGVQETQYFGPGTRLLVL.

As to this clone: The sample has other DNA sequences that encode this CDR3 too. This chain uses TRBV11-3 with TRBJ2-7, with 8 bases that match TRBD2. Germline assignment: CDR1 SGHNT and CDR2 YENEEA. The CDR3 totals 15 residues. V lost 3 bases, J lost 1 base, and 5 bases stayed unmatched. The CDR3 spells CASSLRGDGSYEQYF. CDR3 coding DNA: TGTGCCAGCAGCTTGCGGGGGGACGGTTCCTACGAGCAGTACTTC.